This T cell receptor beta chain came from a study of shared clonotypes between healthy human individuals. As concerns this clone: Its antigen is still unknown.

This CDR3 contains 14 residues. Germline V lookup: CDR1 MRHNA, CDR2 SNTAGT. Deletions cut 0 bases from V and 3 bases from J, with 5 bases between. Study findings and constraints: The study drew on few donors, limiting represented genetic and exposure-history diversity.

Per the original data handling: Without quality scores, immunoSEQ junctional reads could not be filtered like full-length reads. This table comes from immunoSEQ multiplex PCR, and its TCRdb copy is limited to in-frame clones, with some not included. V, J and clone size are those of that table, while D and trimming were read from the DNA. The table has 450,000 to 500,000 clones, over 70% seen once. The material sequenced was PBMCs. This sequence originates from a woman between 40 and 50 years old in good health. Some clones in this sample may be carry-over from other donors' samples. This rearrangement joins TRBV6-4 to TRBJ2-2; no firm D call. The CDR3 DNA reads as TGTGCCAGCAGTGACTCAGGGTACACCGGGGAGCTGTTTTTT. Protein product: CASSDSGYTGELFF.